Below are 13 T cell receptor beta chains sequenced from a single sample in a study of T-cell reconstitution after alpha-beta-depleted transplantation in children. Preparing the TCRbeta library involved the use of unique molecular identifiers. TCRdb redid the calling of the PCR reads with MiXCR, one entry per CDR3 protein. The sample comprises 200,000 to 250,000 distinct CDR3 sequences, roughly 24% of which are singletons, and roughly 2.6% rests with the top ten. Source: PBMCs, taken before TCRalphabeta/CD19-depleted stem cell transplant. The receptors derive from a girl aged 2-10 years with Fanconi anemia, due to receive a stem cell transplant.

Many counts were recorded for this clonotype. The CDR3 DNA reads TGCAGTGCTAGAGATTTTACAGGATCGAACACTGAAGCTTTCTTT. Translated: CSARDFTGSNTEAFF. The chain is built from TRBV20-1 and TRBJ1-1; TRBD1 is a possible D gene (5 bases). Germline lookup yields CDR1 DFQATT and CDR2 SNEGSKA (reference sequence). Trimming took off 0 bases at V and 1 base at J, with 12 bases between the two ends. CDR3 length equals 15 residues.

Only a few counts were recorded for this clonotype. The V gene is TRBV4-2, the J gene TRBJ2-7; D uncertain. The V and J ends lost 1 base and 2 bases respectively, with 9 bases between them. The germline V gene has CDR1 LGHNA and CDR2 YNFKEQ. The CDR3 runs 14 residues. DNA of the CDR3: TGTGCCAGCAGCCAAGGGCTATTCCCCTACGAGCAGTACTTC. Protein product: CASSQGLFPYEQYF.

A few counts support this clonotype. The genes are TRBV9 and TRBJ1-2; D perhaps matches TRBD1 (5 bases). The CDR3 consists of 14 residues. Looked up from germline, CDR1 is SGDLS and CDR2 is YYNGEE. V was trimmed by 4 bases and J by 0 bases, leaving 10 bases between them. The CDR3 region has the DNA TGTGCCAGCAGCTCCGACAGTACTAACTATGGCTACACCTTC. Translated: CASSSDSTNYGYTF.

The chain combines TRBV4-2 with TRBJ2-3, with D uncertain. V was clipped by 1 base and J by 3 bases, with 5 bases between them. The CDR3 extends over 13 amino acids. CDR1 is LGHNA and CDR2 is YNFKEQ in the germline V gene. This CDR3 is CASSQGTTDTQYF. The CDR3 DNA sequence: TGTGCCAGCAGCCAAGGGACGACAGATACGCAGTATTTT.

The gene calls are TRBV19 and TRBJ2-1; possibly TRBD2 for D (6 bases). From germline, CDR1 is LNHDA and CDR2 SQIVND (reference sequence). V lost 4 bases and J 0 bases, leaving 13 bases between the germline ends. The CDR3 contains 16 residues. The CDR3 protein is CASSNPSATSYNEQFF. The DNA of the CDR3 is TGTGCCAGTAGTAACCCTAGCGCGACCTCCTACAATGAGCAGTTCTTC.

The CDR3 region is CASRPLAGEGHEQFF. CDR3 bases: TGTGCCAGCAGGCCCCTAGCGGGAGAGGGGCATGAGCAGTTCTTC. This chain joins TRBV2 and TRBJ2-1, with 10 bases fitting TRBD2. Germline V gene lookup returns CDR1 SNHLY and CDR2 FYNNEI. V shed 6 bases, J shed 8 bases, and the junction held 10 bases outside the gene matches. The CDR3 covers 15 residues.

This clonotype was counted at least ten times. This chain links TRBV7-2 with TRBJ2-3, with D unresolved. The CDR3 consists of 13 residues. CDR1 SGHTA and CDR2 FQGNSA come from the germline V gene. The CDR3 here is CATDRVDTDTQYF. CDR3 nucleotide sequence: TGTGCTACAGACCGGGTTGACACAGATACGCAGTATTTT.

This clonotype was counted ten times or more. This chain connects TRBV6-2 or TRBV6-3 to TRBJ2-2, with 10 bases fitting TRBD2. The CDR3 spans 16 residues. V shed 0 bases, J shed 7 bases, and the junction held 5 bases outside the gene matches. Germline values: CDR1 MNHEY, CDR2 SVGEGT. CDR3 sequence reads: CASSYSIAGGVGELFF. The CDR3 DNA is TGTGCCAGCAGTTACTCGATAGCGGGAGGCGTCGGGGAGCTGTTTTTT.

The table lists this clonotype with many counts. J is TRBJ2-5 and V is TRBV25-1; tentatively, D is TRBD2 (5 bases). CDR1 and CDR2 from the germline V gene are MGHDK and SYGVNS. This CDR3 has 16 amino acids. V was clipped by 3 bases and J by 0 bases, with 14 bases between them. For the CDR3, the DNA is TGTGCCAGCAGTGACGTTGGACTCCCTTACCAAGAGACCCAGTACTTC. It yields the protein CASSDVGLPYQETQYF.

This clonotype has at least ten counts. V and J are TRBV15 and TRBJ2-7; D is unclear. This CDR3 contains 14 residues. Germline loops: CDR1 LNHNV, CDR2 YYDKDF (reference sequence). V was trimmed by 4 bases and J by 0 bases, leaving 10 bases between them. CDR3 coding DNA: TGTGCCACCAGCAACCGGACGGACTCCTACGAGCAGTACTTC. It yields the protein CATSNRTDSYEQYF.

The chain has TRBV29-1 and TRBJ2-1; 9 nucleotides align to TRBD1. Looked up from germline, CDR1 is SQVTM and CDR2 is ANQGSEA. The CDR3 is 14 amino acids. J gave up 5 bases and V 6 bases, and 8 bases lay outside the gene matches. CDR3 region: CSVLSGTGHNEQFF. CDR3 bases: TGCAGCGTGCTCTCCGGGACAGGGCACAATGAGCAGTTCTTC.

This clonotype has at least ten counts. The J gene is TRBJ1-1, the V gene TRBV7-3; D gene uncertain. The V gene's germline CDR1 is SGHTA and CDR2 FQGTGA. V was trimmed by 5 bases and J by 0 bases, leaving 7 bases between them. This CDR3 spans 13 amino acids. CDR3 nucleotide sequence: TGTGCCAGCAGCCGTACAGTGAACACTGAAGCTTTCTTT. Protein product: CASSRTVNTEAFF.

This clonotype turned up a few times. This chain links TRBV7-9 with TRBJ2-5; TRBD2 agrees at 7 bases. This CDR3 has 15 amino acids. Looked up from germline, CDR1 is SEHNR and CDR2 is FQNEAQ (reference sequence). V trimming: 5 bases; J trimming: 5 bases; junction bases outside the gene matches: 11. The CDR3 here is CASSRSGRSMETQYF. DNA for the CDR3: TGTGCCAGCAGCCGTAGCGGGCGGAGCATGGAGACCCAGTACTTC.